The entry below gives a single T cell receptor beta chain sequence along with its context. Its antigen is still unknown. The data stem from a study of shared clonotypes between healthy human individuals. The study, taken as a whole, reports: Memory subsets generally showed smaller estimated richness than naive subsets did.

Per germline, CDR1 LGHNA and CDR2 YNFKEQ. V lost 4 bases to trimming and J lost 3 bases; unmatched junction nucleotides: 8. This CDR3 comprises 15 residues. The assay was carried out at the deep level. In replicate PCRs of sorted subsets, around 200 ng DNA, approximately 30,000 T cell genomes, was used. Data came from immunoSEQ multiplex PCR; TCRdb stores just in-frame clones and leaves some out. The sample lists fewer than 3 million clones, under 95% seen once, with about 0.41% in the top ten. The sequence was obtained from a man aged 18 to 35 in good health. Some clones in this sample may be carry-over from other donors' samples. This sequence joins TRBV4-2 and TRBJ2-5; TRBD1 aligns across 7 bases. Material: naive CD4+ T cells from PBMCs. Subset reported: CD45RA+ positively selected. The DNA for the CDR3 is TGTGCCAGCAGCCCCCGACAGGGTGAGAAAGAGACCCAGTACTTC. Amino acids: CASSPRQGEKETQYF.